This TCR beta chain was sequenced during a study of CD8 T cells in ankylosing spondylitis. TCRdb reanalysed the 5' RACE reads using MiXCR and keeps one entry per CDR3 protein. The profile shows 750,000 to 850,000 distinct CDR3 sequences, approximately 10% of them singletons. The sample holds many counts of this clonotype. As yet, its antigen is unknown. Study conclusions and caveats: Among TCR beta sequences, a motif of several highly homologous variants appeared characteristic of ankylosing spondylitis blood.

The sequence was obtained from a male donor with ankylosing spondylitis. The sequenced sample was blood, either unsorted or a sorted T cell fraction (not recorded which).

CDR3 coding DNA: TGTGCCAGCGGCGGCGGAAATGAAAAACTGTTTTTT. It encodes CASGGGNEKLFF. The J gene is TRBJ1-4, the V gene TRBV2; D gene unclear. V lost 8 bases and J 5 bases, leaving 9 bases between the germline ends. Germline V lookup: CDR1 SNHLY, CDR2 FYNNEI. There are 12 residues in the CDR3.